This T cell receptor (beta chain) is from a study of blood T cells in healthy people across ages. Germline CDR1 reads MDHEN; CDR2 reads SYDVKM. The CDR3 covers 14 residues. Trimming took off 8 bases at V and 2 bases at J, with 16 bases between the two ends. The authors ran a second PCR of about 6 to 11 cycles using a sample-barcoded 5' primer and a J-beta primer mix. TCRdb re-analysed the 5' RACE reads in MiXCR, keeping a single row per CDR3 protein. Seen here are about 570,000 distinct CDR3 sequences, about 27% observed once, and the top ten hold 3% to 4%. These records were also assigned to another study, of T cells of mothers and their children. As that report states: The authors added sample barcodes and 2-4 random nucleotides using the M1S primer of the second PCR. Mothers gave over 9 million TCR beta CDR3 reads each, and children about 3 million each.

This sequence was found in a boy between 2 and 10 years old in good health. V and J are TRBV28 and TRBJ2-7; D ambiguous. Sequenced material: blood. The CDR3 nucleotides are TGTGCCAGCTCCCTTCTGATACGTCCCTACGAGCAGTACTTC. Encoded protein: CASSLLIRPYEQYF.